The T cell receptor beta chain under discussion was sequenced for a study of identical twins. TCRdb reanalysed the 5' RACE reads using MiXCR and keeps one entry per CDR3 protein. The sample lists over 600,000 distinct CDR3 sequences, 21% occurring once. Per germline, CDR1 MNHEY and CDR2 SMNVEV (reference sequence). Trimming took 6 bases from V and 0 from J, leaving 9 bases between them. The length of the CDR3 is 14 residues. With respect to this clonotype: Without the conserved terminal phenylalanine or tryptophan, this CDR3 likely stems from a read error.

This same sample was also part of a study on T cells expressing NK-cell markers.

The J gene is TRBJ2-1, the V gene TRBV27, with unresolved D. The specimen was PBMCs. The origin of this receptor is a woman aged 18 to 35 in good health. In DNA form, the CDR3 reads TGTGCCAGCAGAACGCTTAGCTCCTACAATGAGCAGTTCATC. Translated: CASRTLSSYNEQFI.